The clone carrying this TCR beta chain was counted a few times. Its antigen is unknown. This specimen belongs to a study of prognosis after radiotherapy for stage I lung cancer. Overall study: Non-small cell lung cancer patients were all deemed medically inoperable. Ages of the approximately 12 men and five or six women ranged about 50 to 85 years, median about 72. Study-level findings and limits: Among patients who developed distant metastases, Shannon entropy after stereotactic body radiation therapy was lower. There was a fall in unique TCR clone counts after stereotactic body radiation therapy, median 10,088 versus 6,861.

Two rounds of multiplex PCR amplified TCR beta CDR3 from genomic DNA. First-round PCR, the initial amplification, used primers specific to each TRBV and TRBJ gene. TCRdb redid the calling of the multiplex PCR reads with MiXCR, one entry per CDR3 protein. The table has more than 30,000 distinct CDR3 sequences, around two fifths seen once. The CDR3 totals 19 residues. Germline loops: CDR1 MNHNS, CDR2 SASEGT. V lost 6 bases and J lost 5, with 29 bases in between. The sample here was PBMCs, taken before or after stereotactic body radiation therapy (not recorded which). This chain connects TRBV6-1 to TRBJ2-1; D may be TRBD1 (8 bases). This receptor was obtained from a donor at least 50 years old with non-small cell lung cancer. The DNA for the CDR3 is TGTGCCAGCAGCAAAAAGGGGGGGACAGGTGTATTAGTGAACAATGAGCAGTTCTTC. Translating gives CASSKKGGTGVLVNNEQFF.